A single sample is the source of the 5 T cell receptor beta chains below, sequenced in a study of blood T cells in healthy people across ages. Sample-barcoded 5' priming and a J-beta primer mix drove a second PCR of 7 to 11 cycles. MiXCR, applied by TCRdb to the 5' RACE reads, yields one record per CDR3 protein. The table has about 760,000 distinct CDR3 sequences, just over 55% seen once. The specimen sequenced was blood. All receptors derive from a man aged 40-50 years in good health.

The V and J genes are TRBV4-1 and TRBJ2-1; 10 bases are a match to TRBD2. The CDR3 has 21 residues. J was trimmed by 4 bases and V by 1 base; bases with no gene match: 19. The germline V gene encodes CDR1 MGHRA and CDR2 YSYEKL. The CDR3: CASSQVAPSGSILSRYNEQFF. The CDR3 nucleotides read TGCGCCAGCAGCCAAGTCGCTCCTAGCGGGAGTATCCTATCAAGATACAATGAGCAGTTCTTC.

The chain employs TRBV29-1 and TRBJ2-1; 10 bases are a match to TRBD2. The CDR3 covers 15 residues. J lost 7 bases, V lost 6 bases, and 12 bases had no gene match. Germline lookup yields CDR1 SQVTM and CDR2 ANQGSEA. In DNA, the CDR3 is TGCAGCGTCGCCAACCGACTAGCGGGCTTGAATGAGCAGTTCTTC. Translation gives CSVANRLAGLNEQFF.

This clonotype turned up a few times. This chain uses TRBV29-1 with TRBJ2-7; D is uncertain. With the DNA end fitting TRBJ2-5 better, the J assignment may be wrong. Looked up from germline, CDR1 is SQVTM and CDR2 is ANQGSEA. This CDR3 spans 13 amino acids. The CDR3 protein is CSVEPGHVETQYF. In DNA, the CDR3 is TGCAGCGTTGAACCCGGGCACGTAGAGACCCAGTACTTC.

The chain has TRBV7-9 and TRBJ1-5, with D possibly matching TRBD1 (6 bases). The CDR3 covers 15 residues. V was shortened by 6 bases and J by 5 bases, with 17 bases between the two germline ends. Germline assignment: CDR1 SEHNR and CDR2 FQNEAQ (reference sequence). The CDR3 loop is CASSQEGGMDQPQHF. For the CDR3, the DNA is TGTGCCAGCAGTCAAGAAGGGGGGATGGATCAGCCCCAGCATTTT.

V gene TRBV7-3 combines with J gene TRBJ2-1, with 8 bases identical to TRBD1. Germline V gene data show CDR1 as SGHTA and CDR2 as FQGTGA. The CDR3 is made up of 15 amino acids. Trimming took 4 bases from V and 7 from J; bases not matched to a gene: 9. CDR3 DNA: TGTGCCAGCAGCTCGGGACAGGAGTTAATTAATGAGCAGTTCTTC. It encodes CASSSGQELINEQFF.